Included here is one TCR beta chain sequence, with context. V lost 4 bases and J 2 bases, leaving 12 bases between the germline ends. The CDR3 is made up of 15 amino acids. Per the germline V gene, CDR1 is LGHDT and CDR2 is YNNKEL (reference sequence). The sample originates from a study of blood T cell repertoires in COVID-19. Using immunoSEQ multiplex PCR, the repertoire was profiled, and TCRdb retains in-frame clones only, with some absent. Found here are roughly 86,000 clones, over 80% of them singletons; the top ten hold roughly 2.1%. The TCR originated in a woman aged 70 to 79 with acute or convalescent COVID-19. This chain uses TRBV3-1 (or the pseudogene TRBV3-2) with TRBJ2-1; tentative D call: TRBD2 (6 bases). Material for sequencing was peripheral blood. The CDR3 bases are TGTGCCAGCAGCCCTGGGGGGACCACCTACAATGAGCAGTTCTTC. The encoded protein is CASSPGGTTYNEQFF.